These 28 T cell receptor beta chains originate from one sample sequenced in a study of blood T cell repertoires in COVID-19. This table comes from immunoSEQ multiplex PCR, and its TCRdb copy is limited to in-frame clones, with some not included. The data show about 250,000 clones, around 81% seen once. Sequences were obtained from peripheral blood. All receptors come from an older woman with active or convalescent COVID-19.

The chain is built from TRBV18 and TRBJ2-1, with 9 bases lining up with TRBD1. V was pared by 9 bases and J by 9 bases, with 9 bases of the junction left unmatched. Germline V gene data show CDR1 as KGHSH and CDR2 as LQKENI. CDR3 size: 13 residues. The CDR3 nucleotides read TGTGCCAGTGTGAGGACAGGGGAGGGTGAGCAGTTCTTC. It codes for CASVRTGEGEQFF.

The chain has TRBV3-1 (or the pseudogene TRBV3-2) and TRBJ2-7, with 7 positions matching TRBD2. With V trimmed by 4 bases and J by 7 bases, 13 bases remained unmatched. There are 15 residues in the CDR3. Looked up from germline, CDR1 is LGHDT and CDR2 is YNNKEL (reference sequence). The CDR3 DNA follows: TGTGCCAGCAGCCCCGCCAATCCCGGGAGGCAAGAGCAGTACTTC. Its translation: CASSPANPGRQEQYF.

The chain joins TRBV19 to TRBJ1-6, with TRBD1 matching over 8 bases. Germline assignment: CDR1 LNHDA and CDR2 SQIVND (reference sequence). Trimming at V came to 1 base and at J to 6 bases, leaving 5 bases not matched to a gene. The CDR3 loop spans 16 amino acids. CDR3 nucleotide sequence: TGTGCCAGTAGTATAGGACAGGGGAGGAGTAATTCACCCCTCCACTTT. This gives the protein CASSIGQGRSNSPLHF. Full variable domain (rest looked up from reference TRBV19 and TRBJ1-6): DGGITQSPKYLFRKEGQNVTLSCEQNLNHDAMYWYRQDPGQGLRLIYYSQIVNDFQKGDIAEGYSVSREKKESFPLTVTSAQKNPTAFYLCASSIGQGRSNSPLHFGNGTRLTVT.

The gene calls are TRBV4-1 and TRBJ1-2, with D possibly matching TRBD1 (6 bases). V dropped 1 base and J dropped 13 bases, with 16 bases sitting between them. CDR3 length: 13 amino acids. Per the germline V gene, CDR1 is MGHRA and CDR2 is YSYEKL. The CDR3 region is CASSQVSQGPSTF. The CDR3 DNA reads as TGCGCCAGCAGCCAAGTGTCACAGGGACCCTCCACCTTC.

The chain carries TRBV11-2 and TRBJ2-7; 8 nucleotides align to TRBD2. The length of the CDR3 is 15 residues. In germline, CDR1 is SGHAT, CDR2 FQNNGV. V lost 2 bases, J lost 7 bases, and 10 bases stayed unmatched. CDR3 bases: TGTGCCAGCAGCTTACTGACAGCGCCGGGGGGGGAGCAGTACTTC. It codes for CASSLLTAPGGEQYF.

The CDR3: CASTPAGAWRDTQYF. The CDR3 DNA reads as TGTGCCAGCACGCCAGCGGGAGCGTGGAGGGATACGCAGTATTTT. The genes are TRBV9 and TRBJ2-3; 8 bases map to TRBD2. CDR3 length: 15 amino acids. Germline loops: CDR1 SGDLS, CDR2 YYNGEE. J was trimmed by 6 bases and V by 6 bases; bases with no gene match: 12.

This chain joins TRBV5-4 and TRBJ2-7, with D perhaps matching TRBD2 (6 bases). CDR3 length: 14 residues. Deletions cut 0 bases from V and 3 bases from J, with 10 bases between. Germline CDR1 and CDR2: SGHNT and YYREEE (reference sequence). The CDR3 loop is CASSLAGVDYEQYF. In DNA form, the CDR3 reads TGTGCCAGCAGCTTGGCGGGGGTCGACTACGAGCAGTACTTC.

The chain carries TRBV7-2 and TRBJ2-2; no definite D call. Germline CDR1 is SGHTA and CDR2 is FQGNSA. V was clipped by 4 bases and J by 2 bases, with 14 bases between them. The length of the CDR3 is 16 residues. Written as DNA, the CDR3 is TGTGCCAGCAGCTCCACCAGGAACTTAAACACCGGGGAGCTGTTTTTT. Its translation is CASSSTRNLNTGELFF.

This rearrangement joins TRBV15 to TRBJ2-2, with 8 bases identical to TRBD1. Trimming removed 8 bases from V and 5 bases from J; junction bases left unmatched: 10. This CDR3 region has 15 residues. The germline V gene has CDR1 LNHNV and CDR2 YYDKDF (reference sequence). The chain's CDR3 is CATSPGGAETGELFF. DNA of the CDR3: TGTGCCACCTCGCCAGGGGGCGCTGAAACCGGGGAGCTGTTTTTT.

This chain uses TRBV5-1 with TRBJ2-1; 7 nucleotides agree with TRBD2. This CDR3 is built from 15 residues. The germline V gene encodes CDR1 SGHRS and CDR2 YFSETQ. V gave up 4 bases and J gave up 2 bases; unmatched junction bases: 6. CDR3: CASSPEGGTYNEQFF. CDR3 in DNA: TGCGCCAGCAGCCCGGAGGGAGGGACCTACAATGAGCAGTTCTTC.

The chain's CDR3 is CASSLEPLAGRTGELFF. The CDR3 nucleotides are TGTGCCAGCAGCTTGGAACCCCTAGCGGGAAGGACCGGGGAGCTGTTTTTT. V usage is TRBV5-4 and J usage is TRBJ2-2; TRBD2 matches at 9 bases. CDR1 and CDR2 (germline): SGHNT, YYREEE (reference sequence). Trimming cost V 0 bases and J 5 bases; bases outside gene matches: 8. The length of the CDR3 is 17 residues.

V and J are TRBV18 and TRBJ1-4; 7 nucleotides match TRBD1. The trim removed 2 bases at V and 4 bases at J, leaving 4 bases unmatched. Germline-derived CDR1 and CDR2 are KGHSH and LQKENI. The CDR3 extends over 15 amino acids. Here the CDR3 reads CASSPSGQINEKLFF. Here the CDR3 DNA reads TGTGCCAGCTCACCATCGGGACAGATTAATGAAAAACTGTTTTTT.

The chain recombines TRBV7-3 with TRBJ2-1, with D tentatively TRBD2 (5 bases). The V end was cut by 6 bases, the J end by 7 bases, with 10 bases between. CDR1 is SGHTA and CDR2 is FQGTGA in the germline V gene. CDR3 size: 12 residues. CDR3 sequence reads: CASSPEGNEQFF. Written as DNA, the CDR3 is TGTGCCAGCAGTCCTGAGGGAAATGAGCAGTTCTTC.

In its sample, this clone was seen a few times. This chain links TRBV24-1 with TRBJ1-5; TRBD1 aligns across 11 bases. The V gene end was trimmed by 9 bases and the J gene end by 0 bases; junction bases not matched to a gene: 12. This CDR3 has 18 residues. Germline CDR1 KGHDR, CDR2 SFDVKD. CDR3 residues: CATGSDRGPRYSNQPQHF. CDR3 nucleotides: TGTGCCACCGGATCGGACAGGGGGCCTCGTTATAGCAATCAGCCCCAGCATTTT.

This chain uses TRBV10-2 with TRBJ1-5, with a tentative D call TRBD1 (5 bases). The V end lost 6 bases, the J end lost 2 bases, and 8 bases lay between the germline ends. The CDR3 consists of 13 residues. The germline V gene encodes CDR1 WSHSY and CDR2 SAAADI. This chain's CDR3 is CASRQGGNQPQHF. The CDR3 nucleotides read TGCGCCAGCAGGCAGGGCGGCAATCAGCCCCAGCATTTT.

This chain links TRBV27 with TRBJ2-3, with D maybe TRBD2 (5 bases). Germline V gene lookup returns CDR1 MNHEY and CDR2 SMNVEV (reference sequence). This CDR3 spans 14 amino acids. V was trimmed by 6 bases and J by 3 bases, leaving 13 bases between them. CDR3 in DNA: TGTGCCAGCAGGTGGGATAGCGTAACAGATACGCAGTATTTT. This encodes CASRWDSVTDTQYF.

DNA for the CDR3: TGTGCCAGCAGCTTAGGAGAAAGGGGCGTGAACACTGAAGCTTTCTTT. Encoded protein: CASSLGERGVNTEAFF. The chain couples TRBV7-9 to TRBJ1-1; perhaps TRBD1 as D (5 bases). The CDR3 totals 16 residues. The V end lost 1 base, the J end lost 0 bases, and 12 bases lay between the germline ends. The germline CDR1 and CDR2 sequences are SEHNR and FQNEAQ (reference sequence).

Turning to this clone: Other DNA sequences in the same sample also yield this CDR3. V gene TRBV7-2 combines with J gene TRBJ2-1; possibly TRBD1 for D (5 bases). The CDR3 has 14 residues. Trimming removed 3 bases at V and 4 bases at J, with 10 bases between. The germline V gene encodes CDR1 SGHTA and CDR2 FQGNSA. CDR3 amino acids: CASSLAPGYNEQFF. CDR3 nucleotide sequence: TGTGCCAGCAGCTTGGCACCAGGGTACAATGAGCAGTTCTTC.

This clone was seen a handful of times. This sequence joins TRBV19 and TRBJ2-7; 8 bases map to TRBD1. The germline V gene has CDR1 LNHDA and CDR2 SQIVND (reference sequence). This CDR3 contains 13 residues. The V segment lost 8 bases and the J segment 7 bases; nucleotides outside the gene matches: 10. The DNA of the CDR3 is TGTGCCAGTGGGGACAGGACCTTGGGGGAGCAGTACTTC. This encodes CASGDRTLGEQYF.

The chain employs TRBV27 and TRBJ2-3, with D perhaps TRBD1 (6 bases). Trimming took 2 bases from V and 5 from J, leaving 8 bases between them. The length of the CDR3 is 13 residues. CDR1 is MNHEY and CDR2 is SMNVEV in the germline V gene (reference sequence). The CDR3 here is CASSLQGRDTQYF. The CDR3 DNA is TGTGCCAGCAGTTTACAGGGGAGAGATACGCAGTATTTT.

This chain links TRBV11-1 with TRBJ2-1, with D possibly matching TRBD2 (5 bases). CDR3 size: 15 residues. V was trimmed by 5 bases and J by 3 bases, leaving 14 bases between them. Germline CDR1 is SGHAT and CDR2 is FQDESV (reference sequence). The chain's CDR3 is CASSLEGGDYNEQFF. The DNA for the CDR3 is TGTGCCAGCAGCCTTGAGGGTGGGGACTACAATGAGCAGTTCTTC.

V and J are TRBV10-1 and TRBJ2-5; D gene unclear. V was shortened by 4 bases and J by 1 base, with 7 bases between the two germline ends. This CDR3 is built from 13 residues. Germline assignment: CDR1 WNHNN and CDR2 SYGVQD (reference sequence). The CDR3 nucleotides are TGCGCCAGCAGTGTCGGTGCCCAAGAGACCCAGTACTTC. Translated: CASSVGAQETQYF.

This chain uses TRBV3-1 (or the pseudogene TRBV3-2) with TRBJ2-7, with D unresolved. Germline CDR1 and CDR2: LGHDT and YNNKEL (reference sequence). Trimming took 2 bases from V and 7 from J, leaving 9 bases between them. The CDR3 runs 12 residues. DNA of the CDR3: TGTGCCAGCAGCCAAATGACGAGGGAGCAGTACTTC. This codes for CASSQMTREQYF.

This rearrangement joins TRBV28 to TRBJ1-2; D call uncertain. V was cut by 8 bases and J by 4 bases, with 17 bases left in between. The CDR3 loop spans 14 amino acids. Germline CDR1 reads MDHEN; CDR2 reads SYDVKM. The CDR3 spells CASLSGGAVYGYTF. As DNA, the CDR3 is TGTGCCAGCCTGTCCGGTGGCGCGGTCTATGGCTACACCTTC.

The chain links TRBV11-3 to TRBJ2-1; 15 bases map to TRBD2. This CDR3 region has 19 residues. From germline, CDR1 is SGHNT and CDR2 YENEEA. V was clipped by 4 bases and J by 7 bases; unmatched bases: 14. CDR3 sequence: CASSWGLAGGLGRENEQFF. The CDR3 DNA sequence: TGTGCCAGCAGCTGGGGACTAGCGGGAGGCCTGGGGCGAGAGAATGAGCAGTTCTTC. Full variable domain (missing parts from reference TRBV11-3 and TRBJ2-1): EAGVVQSPRYKIIEKKQPVAFWCNPISGHNTLYWYLQNLGQGPELLIRYENEEAVDDSQLPKDRFSAERLKGVDSTLKIQPAELGDSAVYLCASSWGLAGGLGRENEQFFGPGTRLTVL.

J is TRBJ2-7 and V is TRBV12-5; D gene uncertain. The V gene's germline CDR1 is LGHNT and CDR2 FRNRAP. V lost 8 bases, J lost 5 bases, and 16 bases lay in between. The CDR3 is 13 residues long. The CDR3 loop reads CASTGSIIHEQYF. CDR3 sequence (DNA): TGTGCTAGTACTGGTAGTATAATCCACGAGCAGTACTTC.

The V and J genes are TRBV10-1 and TRBJ2-5; the D gene is possibly TRBD1 (7 bases). The ends were cut back, 6 bases at V and 4 bases at J, with 18 bases in the middle. Germline CDR1 WNHNN, CDR2 SYGVQD (reference sequence). The CDR3 is 15 amino acids. The CDR3 sequence: CASSHTQGRRETQYF. The CDR3 coding sequence is TGCGCCAGCAGCCATACACAGGGGAGGCGAGAGACCCAGTACTTC.

V and J are TRBV11-3 and TRBJ1-1, with TRBD1 matching 7 bases. The CDR3 length is 15 residues. The V gene's germline CDR1 is SGHNT and CDR2 YENEEA. Losses at the gene ends were 7 bases for V and 0 bases for J; bases not matched to a gene: 8. The CDR3 reads CASNHRTGLNTEAFF. In DNA form, the CDR3 reads TGTGCCAGCAACCATCGGACAGGACTGAACACTGAAGCTTTCTTT.